This T cell receptor beta chain was captured in a study of blood T cells in healthy people across ages (dated by TCRdb to 2013 to 2016). For the wider study: Template switching captured roughly one uniquely barcoded TCR beta cDNA molecule per two T cells in model experiments. To track age-related changes in TCR beta repertoire diversity, the study relied on deep sequencing normalized with unique cDNA molecular identifiers. The donors were split into four age groups: young (average around 17 years), middle-aged (about 40), aged (approximately 60) and long-lived (approximately 80). Two additional independent replicas of 1 million unique cDNA reads from the same blood draw were analyzed for two donors (one aged 18 to 30 and one aged 80 or older). To avoid experimental bias, donors of different ages were spread randomly across the sequencing lanes.

Libraries were prepared through 5' RACE. For sequencing, an Illumina HiSeq 2500 was employed. The second PCR ran for about 7 to 11 cycles and used a J-beta primer mix along with a sample-barcoded 5' primer. A template-switch 5' adaptor carrying 12 random nucleotides introduced a unique molecular identifier onto each TCR beta cDNA molecule. Each sample yielded at least 2.5 million CDR3-containing paired-end reads. First-strand cDNA synthesis was performed from all RNA using the Mint cDNA synthesis kit, with priming by a TRBC-specific oligonucleotide. Following uracil-DNA glycosylase treatment, a first 18-cycle PCR with universal primers M1SS and BC2_uni_R was performed on all cDNA. Per the original workflow: For normalization, 1 million high-quality reads, each with a distinct molecular identifier, were randomly selected from each sample. Instead of being binned into consensus sequences, reads with shared molecular identifiers were discarded. MiTCR, run with a Q25 quality threshold and the strictest error-elimination algorithm, handled CDR3 identification, clonotype clustering and error correction. A nonparametric unseen species model with Euler transformation was used to estimate a lower bound on total TCR beta diversity. The raw public reads went through TCRdb reprocessing: fastp at Q25, MiXCR clone calling, in-frame beta chains kept. Rows are unified per CDR3 protein, each entry keeping the most common DNA and genes. The V and J calls shown here were made by TCRdb, not taken from the authors' results. The table for this sample lists 800,000 to 950,000 distinct CDR3 sequences; around 49% of them were counted only once. The top ten clones comprise around an eighth of the sample.

Donors were roughly 40 systemically healthy Caucasian individuals from Russia aged 6 to 90 years. Each donor gave roughly 11 milliliters of peripheral blood, drawn into EDTA-treated Vacutainer tubes. Ficoll-Paque density-gradient centrifugation was used to isolate PBMCs, with at least 7 million per sample. Trizol reagent was used to extract total RNA from the PBMCs, yielding at least 6 micrograms per sample. For every donor, flow cytometry on a PBMC aliquot measured the percentage of naive CD45RAhigh/CD27high T cells. This clonotype was observed at least ten times. Its antigen is still unknown. The input lacks base qualities; no much larger clone sits a single base away. General findings and caveats noted by the study authors: Estimates of total diversity based on one million sequenced T cells were regarded as lower bounds and as underestimates. There was a strong correlation between observed TCR beta diversity and the percentage of naive T cells measured by flow cytometry. The CMV infection status of donors was not known, potentially confounding age-related changes in expanded clonotypes. The long-lived group showed more naive CD4+ T cells, fewer expanded clones and increased TCR diversity than the aged group, suggesting age selection. Observed TCR beta diversity per million T cells fell roughly linearly with age, and a significant reduction was already apparent by age around 40. Conclusive comparison of naive and antigen-experienced compartments was prevented by the profiling of bulk unsorted PBMCs.

The junction carries 12 bases between V and J, which are trimmed by 7 bases and 2 bases respectively. The CDR1 and CDR2 encoded by the germline V gene are MNHNS and SASEGT. Inclusive of the bounding cysteine and phenylalanine, the CDR3 is 13 residues long. The retained sequence is limited to the CDR3, 39 bases, with the frame set at the first base. Recombination joined TRBV6-1 with TRBJ2-7, with an unclear D gene assignment. The source of this sequence is a man aged 25 to 40 in good health. What was sequenced was blood. The CDR3 region reads CASKYTQPYEQYF. In nucleotide form, the sequence is TGTGCCAGCAAATACACCCAGCCCTACGAGCAGTACTTC.